What follows describes a single TCR beta chain. Its target antigen remains unknown. No clone much larger than this one lies a single base away; base qualities are absent. From the germline V gene (reference sequence), CDR1 is MNHNY and CDR2 is SVGAGI. The V and J ends are trimmed by 2 bases and 5 bases, leaving 10 bases between them. The CDR3 holds 14 amino acids from the cysteine to the phenylalanine. The DNA shown is the 42-base CDR3, in frame from base 1. The sample is drawn from a study of blood T cells in healthy people across ages (dated by TCRdb to about 2015). In terms of the full investigation: In model experiments, template switching captured roughly one uniquely barcoded TCR beta cDNA molecule for every two T cells. Donors of different ages were randomly distributed across sequencing lanes to avoid experimental bias. The study measured age-related changes in TCR beta repertoire diversity using deep sequencing normalized with unique cDNA molecular identifiers. The study analyzed two additional independent replicas of 1 million unique cDNA reads from the same blood draw for two donors, one aged 18 to 29 and one aged 80 or older. Donors were grouped into four age groups: young (average roughly 15 years), middle-aged (roughly 38), aged (about 60) and long-lived (around 80). Findings and caveats that apply to the study as a whole: Because donor CMV infection status was unknown, age-related changes in expanded clonotypes were potentially confounded. Conclusive comparison of naive and antigen-experienced compartments was prevented by the profiling of bulk unsorted PBMCs. Observed TCR beta diversity per million T cells fell roughly linearly with age, and a significant reduction was already apparent by age around 40. Compared with the aged group, the long-lived group had more naive CD4+ T cells, fewer expanded clones and increased TCR diversity, a pattern suggesting age selection. Estimates of total diversity based on one million sequenced T cells were regarded as lower bounds and as underestimates. There was a strong correlation between observed TCR beta diversity and the percentage of naive T cells measured by flow cytometry.

Receptor amplification or capture employed 5' RACE. The sequencer was an Illumina HiSeq 2500. A second PCR of about 7 to 12 cycles was performed with a sample-barcoded 5' primer and a J-beta primer mix. Each TCR beta cDNA molecule received a unique molecular identifier from a template-switch 5' adaptor carrying 12 random nucleotides. Each sample yielded at least 2.5 million CDR3-containing paired-end reads. All of the RNA was converted into first-strand cDNA using the Mint cDNA synthesis kit, with a TRBC-specific oligonucleotide serving as the primer. After uracil-DNA glycosylase treatment, a first 18-cycle PCR used universal primers M1SS and BC2_uni_R on all cDNA. In the authors' own workflow: Normalization of each sample was performed by random selection of 1 million high-quality reads, each carrying a distinct molecular identifier. Instead of being binned into consensus sequences, reads that shared molecular identifiers were thrown out. MiTCR, with a Q25 quality threshold and the strictest error-elimination algorithm, was used for CDR3 identification, clonotype clustering and error correction. Lower-bound total TCR beta diversity was estimated with a nonparametric unseen species model using Euler transformation. Using fastp trimming at Q25 and MiXCR clonotype assembly, TCRdb reanalyzed the public sequencing data and kept in-frame beta chains. Each entry is one CDR3 protein sequence, shown with its most common DNA and genes. The V and J calls shown here were made by TCRdb, not taken from the authors' results. The sample includes 650,000 to 800,000 distinct CDR3 sequences, with 45% to 60% observed a single time. In total, the top ten clones hold about 13% of the sample.

Donors were under 40 systemically healthy Caucasian individuals from Russia aged roughly 6 to 100 years. About 10 milliliters of peripheral blood were drawn from each donor into EDTA-treated Vacutainer tubes. Ficoll-Paque density-gradient centrifugation was used to isolate PBMCs, with at least 7 million obtained per sample. Trizol reagent was used to extract total RNA from PBMCs, with at least 5 micrograms per sample. Naive CD45RAhigh/CD27high T cell percentages were measured by flow cytometry on a PBMC aliquot from every donor. Recombination connected TRBV6-6 to TRBJ1-5; no D gene is confidently identified. The receptor comes from a woman of 80 years or more in good health. Input material: blood. The CDR3 is CASSYELNYQPQHF. The base sequence is TGTGCCAGCAGTTACGAGCTTAACTATCAGCCCCAGCATTTT.